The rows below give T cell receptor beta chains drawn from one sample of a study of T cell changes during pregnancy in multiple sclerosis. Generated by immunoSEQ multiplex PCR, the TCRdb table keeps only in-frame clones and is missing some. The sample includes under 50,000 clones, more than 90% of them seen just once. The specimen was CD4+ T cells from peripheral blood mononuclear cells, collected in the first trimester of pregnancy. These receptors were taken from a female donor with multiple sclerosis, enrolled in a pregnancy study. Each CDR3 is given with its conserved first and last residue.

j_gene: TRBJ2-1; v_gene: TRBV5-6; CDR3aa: CASSLGDRAYNEQFF
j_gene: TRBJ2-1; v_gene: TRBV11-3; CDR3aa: CASSFRGRPFF
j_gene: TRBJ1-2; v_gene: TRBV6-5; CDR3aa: CASSSDREYRYGYTF
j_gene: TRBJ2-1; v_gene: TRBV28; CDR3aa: CASRESGTRNEQFF
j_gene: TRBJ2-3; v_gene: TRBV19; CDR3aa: CASSIGQGFLAVTDTQYF
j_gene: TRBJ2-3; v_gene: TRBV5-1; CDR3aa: CASRAGGPSTDTQYF
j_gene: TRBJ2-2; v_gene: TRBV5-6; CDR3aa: CASSLFQGHTGELFF
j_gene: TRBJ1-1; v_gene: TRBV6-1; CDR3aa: CASSELARAEAFF
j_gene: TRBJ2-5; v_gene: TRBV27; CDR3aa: CASSSGTQLYQETQYF
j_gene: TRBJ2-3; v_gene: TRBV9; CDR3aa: CASSAVAGGHTDTQYF
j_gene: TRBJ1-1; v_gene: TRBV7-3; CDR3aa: CASSSSGGAANTEAFF
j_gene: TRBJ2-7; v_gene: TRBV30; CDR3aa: CAWQNTAGRRHEQYF